The present TCR beta chain was sequenced within a study of T cell responses to AZD1222 COVID-19 vaccine. Whole-study findings and limits: At study baseline, merely five or six AZD1222 recipients were seropositive. White British donors predominated, females outnumbered males, and clonal diversity was possibly underestimated. Close to half of spike-specific TCRs reportedly recognize unmutated variant regions. Recipients of two AZD1222 doses showed rising Spike-specific TCR breadth and depth.

With V trimmed by 4 bases and J by 4 bases, 5 bases remained unmatched. The CDR3 runs to 14 residues. The V gene's germline CDR1 is LNHNV and CDR2 YYDKDF (reference sequence). TCRdb keeps only in-frame clones here, not all; method: immunoSEQ multiplex PCR. Seen here are 120,000 to 150,000 clones, 91% observed once, and the top ten hold about 1.3%. Concerning this clone: Its specificity is unknown.

The sample consisted of peripheral blood, taken on day 0 of AZD1222 vaccination. This TCR derives from an adult in good health. The rearrangement uses TRBV15 and TRBJ1-1; 8 positions agree with TRBD1. Written as DNA, the CDR3 is TGTGCCACCAGCACAAGACAGGGGAGCACTGAAGCTTTCTTT. As protein: CATSTRQGSTEAFF.